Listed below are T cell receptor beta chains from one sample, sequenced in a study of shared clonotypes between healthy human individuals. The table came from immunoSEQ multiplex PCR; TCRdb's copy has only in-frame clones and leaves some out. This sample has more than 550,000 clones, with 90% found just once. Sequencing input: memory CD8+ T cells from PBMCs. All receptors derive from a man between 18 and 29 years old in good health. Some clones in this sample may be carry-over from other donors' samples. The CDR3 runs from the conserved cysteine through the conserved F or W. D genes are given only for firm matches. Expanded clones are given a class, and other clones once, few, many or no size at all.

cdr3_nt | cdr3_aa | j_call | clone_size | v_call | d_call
TGTGCCAGCAGTCCCCAGGCCCCCTCTGGAAACACCATATATTTT | CASSPQAPSGNTIYF | TRBJ1-3 | . | TRBV27 | .
TGTGCCAGCAGCGCGTTAGGGGGCGTGGCGTGGGGGTATGTTGGCTACACCTTC | CASSALGGVAWGYVGYTF | TRBJ1-2 | . | TRBV27 | TRBD1
TGTGCCAGCAGTTTATCGAGGGCTAGCGGAACCTATCGGTATTTT | CASSLSRASGTYRYF | TRBJ2-3 | . | TRBV27 | TRBD2
TGTGCCAGCAGTCTCATGACGGTGTCAGGGGCCTATGGCTACACCTTC | CASSLMTVSGAYGYTF | TRBJ1-2 | . | TRBV11-2 | .
TGCAGCGTTAGCCCCGGGGACAAGATTAACTATGGCTACACCTTC | CSVSPGDKINYGYTF | TRBJ1-2 | . | TRBV29-1 | .
TGCAGCGTTGAGGACAGGGGGCAGACCTACGAGCAGTACTTC | CSVEDRGQTYEQYF | TRBJ2-7 | . | TRBV29-1 | TRBD1
TGTGCCAGCAGCTCCCCCTCGAGGGGCGAACCGAACACCGGGGAGCTGTTTTTT | CASSSPSRGEPNTGELFF | TRBJ2-2 | . | TRBV7-2 | .
TGTGGCAGCGGGGTCTACAATGAGCAGTTCTTC | CGSGVYNEQFF | TRBJ2-1 | . | TRBV27 | TRBD2
TGTGCCAGCAGCTTAGCCATGGAGGCCCAGTACTTC | CASSLAMEAQYF | TRBJ2-5 | once | TRBV11-2 | .
TGTGCCAGCAGTGCCCTGACTAGCTCCGAAATGGATGAGCAGTTCTTC | CASSALTSSEMDEQFF | TRBJ2-1 | once | TRBV6-1 | TRBD2
TGTGCCAGCAGAGAGGGACAGGGAAACAATCAGCCCCAGCATTTT | CASREGQGNNQPQHF | TRBJ1-5 | . | TRBV6-5 | TRBD1
TGTGCCAGCAGCCTCGGCCCGGTCGCCGGGGAGCTGTTTTTT | CASSLGPVAGELFF | TRBJ2-2 | . | TRBV9 | .
TGTGCCAGCAGCTTAGGGCCAACAGGGATTGACTACGAGCAGTACTTC | CASSLGPTGIDYEQYF | TRBJ2-7 | . | TRBV7-9 | .
TGTGCCGGATTTCACTCGAGCTCCTACGAGCAGTACTTC | CAGFHSSSYEQYF | TRBJ2-7 | once | TRBV30 | .
TGTGCCAGCAGCTTAGCAGGAGACGGACCCTTAGGTACGCAGTATTTT | CASSLAGDGPLGTQYF | TRBJ2-3 | . | TRBV7-9 | .
TGTGCCAGCAGCATGGAGAGGGGGTTAGGCTACGAGCAGTACTTC | CASSMERGLGYEQYF | TRBJ2-7 | . | TRBV5-6 | .
TGTGCCAGCAGCTCCCCCTTGGGGGCCCTCTTAGGGGAAGCTTTCTTT | CASSSPLGALLGEAFF | TRBJ1-1 | . | TRBV5-6 | .
TGTGCCATAAGGGGGGGGAACACTGAAGCTTTCTTT | CAIRGGNTEAFF | TRBJ1-1 | . | TRBV19 | .
TGTGCCAGTAGCCCTTTCCCGGGACAGACTAATGAGCAGTTCTTC | CASSPFPGQTNEQFF | TRBJ2-1 | . | TRBV19 | TRBD1
TGTGCCATCAGTGGGACCGGGACTAGCGGGGTTAGCTCCTACAATGAGCAGTTCTTC | CAISGTGTSGVSSYNEQFF | TRBJ2-1 | . | TRBV10-3 | TRBD2
TGTGCCAGCAGCGTCTCCTCAGACCCCTATGGCTACACCTTC | CASSVSSDPYGYTF | TRBJ1-2 | . | TRBV9 | .
TGTGCCAGCAGTGAATACGGTCAGGGACAAGAGACCCAGTACTTC | CASSEYGQGQETQYF | TRBJ2-5 | . | TRBV2 | .
TGTGCCACGTGCGCGGGGATGAGCTCCTACAATGAGCAGTTCTTC | CATCAGMSSYNEQFF | TRBJ2-1 | . | TRBV5-6 | .
TGTGCCAGCAGTTTAGTGGGGCGGACCTACGAGCAGTACTTC | CASSLVGRTYEQYF | TRBJ2-7 | . | TRBV28 | .
TGTGCCAGCAGTTCCACCTTTCGGGGCGAGCAGTACTTC | CASSSTFRGEQYF | TRBJ2-7 | . | TRBV27 | .
TGTGCCAGCAGCCATTGGGGGGGGGCGGGCTCCTACGAGCAGTACTTC | CASSHWGGAGSYEQYF | TRBJ2-7 | . | TRBV6-6 | .
TGTGCCTGGAGGGGCCACTCCGGGGCGGGAGGTGCGGAAGAGCAGTTCTTC | CAWRGHSGAGGAEEQFF | TRBJ2-1 | many | TRBV30 | TRBD2
TGTGCCAGCAGCTTTGAGCGGGATGTTGGGGAGACCCAGTACTTC | CASSFERDVGETQYF | TRBJ2-5 | . | TRBV5-6 | TRBD2
TGTGCCAGCAGTCCCCAACCCCCCTCCTACGAGCAGTACTTC | CASSPQPPSYEQYF | TRBJ2-7 | . | TRBV28 | .
TGTGCCAGCAGGATCCGGGGGAATGAGCAGTTCTTC | CASRIRGNEQFF | TRBJ2-1 | . | TRBV11-2 | .
TGTGCCAGCAGCCCCCATCAATCCAGGGCGGTACAGTACTTC | CASSPHQSRAVQYF | TRBJ2-7 | medium-sized | TRBV7-9 | .
TGCGCCAGCAGCCACAAGGGGGATTTTAATGAAAAACTGTTTTTT | CASSHKGDFNEKLFF | TRBJ1-4 | . | TRBV4-1 | .
TGTGCCAGCGCGAAGTTGTACGGGGCTAGTCAGCCCCAGCATTTT | CASAKLYGASQPQHF | TRBJ1-5 | . | TRBV28 | .
TGTGCCAGCAGCTCCGGGAGGGCCTGGACCGGGGAGCTGTTTTTT | CASSSGRAWTGELFF | TRBJ2-2 | . | TRBV7-9 | TRBD2
TGCGCCAGCAGCCATGCTAGCTCCTACAATGAGCAGTTCTTC | CASSHASSYNEQFF | TRBJ2-1 | . | TRBV4-3 | .